Listed below are T cell receptor beta chains from one sample, sequenced in a study of response to subunit inactivated influenza vaccine. Using its own MiXCR run on the RT-PCR reads, TCRdb lists one record per CDR3 protein. The sample contains some 540,000 distinct CDR3 sequences, approximately 22% of which appear only once. Separately, the same data were catalogued under a study of T cells expressing NK-cell markers.

The specimen comprised CD4+ T cells sorted from PBMCs, sampled about 12 days after vaccination. All receptors derive from a man between 45 and 60 years old who received an inactivated influenza vaccine. The CDR3 runs from the conserved cysteine through the conserved F or W. The D gene is left open where the match is weak. A row's size may be missing; if present it is once, few, many or a size class.

v_gene: TRBV29-1; j_gene: TRBJ2-2; abundance: few; d_gene: NA; CDR3nt: TGCAGCGTTGATCAAAACACCGGGGAGCTGTTTTTT; CDR3aa: CSVDQNTGELFF
v_gene: TRBV7-9; j_gene: TRBJ2-7; abundance: NA; d_gene: NA; CDR3nt: TGTGCCAGCGACAAGGGACTGGACCAAGGGGGCGAGCAGTACTTC; CDR3aa: CASDKGLDQGGEQYF
v_gene: TRBV6-7; j_gene: TRBJ2-2; abundance: few; d_gene: TRBD2; CDR3nt: TGTGCCAGCGTGGGGGTACTAGCGGGACCGACGAACACCGGGGAGCTGTTTTTT; CDR3aa: CASVGVLAGPTNTGELFF
v_gene: TRBV7-9; j_gene: TRBJ2-3; abundance: NA; d_gene: NA; CDR3nt: TGTGCCAGCAGCTTAGAGCTCGGCCCCCTGGGCACAGATACGCAGTATTTT; CDR3aa: CASSLELGPLGTDTQYF
v_gene: TRBV15; j_gene: TRBJ2-7; abundance: NA; d_gene: TRBD2; CDR3nt: TGTGCCGCTAAAGCGGGAGGAACCTACGAGCAGTACTTC; CDR3aa: CAAKAGGTYEQYF
v_gene: TRBV20-1; j_gene: TRBJ1-5; abundance: many; d_gene: NA; CDR3nt: TGCAGTGCTAGGCCGGGGGCAAGCAATCAGCCCCAGCATTTT; CDR3aa: CSARPGASNQPQHF
v_gene: TRBV5-1; j_gene: TRBJ1-1; abundance: NA; d_gene: TRBD1; CDR3nt: TGCGCCAGCAGCCTCGGACAGGGGTGGGTTACTGAAGCTTTCTTT; CDR3aa: CASSLGQGWVTEAFF
v_gene: TRBV29-1; j_gene: TRBJ1-2; abundance: NA; d_gene: TRBD1; CDR3nt: TGCAGCCTAAGACAGGGGCAAAGGGGCTACACCTTC; CDR3aa: CSLRQGQRGYTF
v_gene: TRBV29-1; j_gene: TRBJ2-5; abundance: NA; d_gene: NA; CDR3nt: TGCAGCGTTGGGAGGGGGCCCGGGGAGACCCAGTACTTC; CDR3aa: CSVGRGPGETQYF
v_gene: TRBV24-1; j_gene: TRBJ1-5; abundance: few; d_gene: TRBD1; CDR3nt: TGTGCCACCAGTGACCCGGGACAGGGGTTCAATCAGCCCCAGCATTTT; CDR3aa: CATSDPGQGFNQPQHF
v_gene: TRBV18; j_gene: TRBJ2-3; abundance: few; d_gene: TRBD1; CDR3nt: TGTGCCAGCTCACCGTTCTTCCGGGACAGCCACACAGATACGCAGTATTTT; CDR3aa: CASSPFFRDSHTDTQYF
v_gene: TRBV6-1; j_gene: TRBJ1-2; abundance: NA; d_gene: NA; CDR3nt: TGTGCCAGCAGTGACGGGGGATCCCGAGGGGATGGCTACACCTTC; CDR3aa: CASSDGGSRGDGYTF
v_gene: TRBV5-1; j_gene: TRBJ1-1; abundance: NA; d_gene: TRBD1; CDR3nt: TGCGCCAGCAGCTTGGGACGACAGGGTAGCACTGAAGCTTTCTTT; CDR3aa: CASSLGRQGSTEAFF
v_gene: TRBV18; j_gene: TRBJ2-1; abundance: NA; d_gene: NA; CDR3nt: TGTGCCAGCTCACCACCAGTTGGCGGAAGGGGCTACAATGAGCAGTTCTTC; CDR3aa: CASSPPVGGRGYNEQFF
v_gene: TRBV6-2/TRBV6-3; j_gene: TRBJ1-6; abundance: NA; d_gene: TRBD1; CDR3nt: TGTGCCAGCAGTTACTCCGACAGGGGGGATTCACCCCTCCACTTT; CDR3aa: CASSYSDRGDSPLHF
v_gene: TRBV10-3; j_gene: TRBJ1-4; abundance: NA; d_gene: NA; CDR3nt: TGTGCCATCAGCTCCCAGGGACTCGATGAAAAACTGTTTTTT; CDR3aa: CAISSQGLDEKLFF
v_gene: TRBV6-2/TRBV6-3; j_gene: TRBJ2-3; abundance: few; d_gene: NA; CDR3nt: TGTGCCAGCACCGACCCTGGGGATACGCAGTATTTT; CDR3aa: CASTDPGDTQYF
v_gene: TRBV7-3; j_gene: TRBJ2-2; abundance: NA; d_gene: NA; CDR3nt: TGTGCCAGCAGAGGGGACATCAACACCGGGGAGCTGTTTTTT; CDR3aa: CASRGDINTGELFF
v_gene: TRBV5-4; j_gene: TRBJ2-1; abundance: NA; d_gene: TRBD1; CDR3nt: TGTGCCAGCAGCCCCCGGGACAGGGATAGGAATGAGCAGTTCTTC; CDR3aa: CASSPRDRDRNEQFF
v_gene: TRBV6-2/TRBV6-3; j_gene: TRBJ1-1; abundance: once; d_gene: NA; CDR3nt: TGTGCCAGCAAAGATCGATTTGAAGCTTTCTTT; CDR3aa: CASKDRFEAFF
v_gene: TRBV9; j_gene: TRBJ2-7; abundance: few; d_gene: TRBD1; CDR3nt: TGTGCCAGCAGCGTAGCTCCCTCCGGACAGGGCTCCTACGAGCAGTACTTC; CDR3aa: CASSVAPSGQGSYEQYF
v_gene: TRBV10-3; j_gene: TRBJ2-3; abundance: NA; d_gene: TRBD1; CDR3nt: TGTGCCATCAGCAGCCTTACAGGGGTTGCCACAGATACGCAGTATTTT; CDR3aa: CAISSLTGVATDTQYF
v_gene: TRBV4-1; j_gene: TRBJ2-5; abundance: few; d_gene: TRBD1; CDR3nt: TGCGCCAGCAGCCAACTGGGACAGGGGTACCAAGAGACCCAGTACTTC; CDR3aa: CASSQLGQGYQETQYF
v_gene: TRBV20-1; j_gene: TRBJ2-7; abundance: NA; d_gene: NA; CDR3nt: TGCAGTGCTAGAGGCAGGCGCGTAGGGGCCGAGCAGTACTTC; CDR3aa: CSARGRRVGAEQYF
v_gene: TRBV4-3; j_gene: TRBJ2-1; abundance: few; d_gene: NA; CDR3nt: TGCGCCAGCAGCCAAGTACCCGGGGACCTGGGGAATGAGCAGTTCTTC; CDR3aa: CASSQVPGDLGNEQFF
v_gene: TRBV6-1; j_gene: TRBJ2-1; abundance: NA; d_gene: TRBD1; CDR3nt: TGTGCCAGCAGCAAGCAGCGTCAGGGGGCGGGCGGGAATGAGCAGTTCTTC; CDR3aa: CASSKQRQGAGGNEQFF
v_gene: TRBV10-3; j_gene: TRBJ1-4; abundance: once; d_gene: TRBD1; CDR3nt: TGTGCCATCAGTCAAGGACAGGGGGTGTTGATTGAAAAACTGTTTTTT; CDR3aa: CAISQGQGVLIEKLFF
v_gene: TRBV6-1; j_gene: TRBJ1-4; abundance: NA; d_gene: TRBD1; CDR3nt: TGTGCCAGCAGGGACAGGGGACAGACTAATGAAAAACTGTTTTTT; CDR3aa: CASRDRGQTNEKLFF
v_gene: TRBV5-1; j_gene: TRBJ2-2; abundance: few; d_gene: NA; CDR3nt: TGCGCCAGCAGCCCCCAGGTCAGGGCGAACACCGGGGAGCTGTTTTTT; CDR3aa: CASSPQVRANTGELFF
v_gene: TRBV2; j_gene: TRBJ1-2; abundance: NA; d_gene: TRBD1; CDR3nt: TGTGCCAGCAGGACAGGGGGCGCCTATGGCTACACCTTC; CDR3aa: CASRTGGAYGYTF
v_gene: TRBV20-1; j_gene: TRBJ2-1; abundance: few; d_gene: TRBD2; CDR3nt: TGCAGTGCTAGAGATCCCGGACTAGCGCACTACAATGAGCAGTTCTTC; CDR3aa: CSARDPGLAHYNEQFF
v_gene: TRBV5-1; j_gene: TRBJ2-7; abundance: NA; d_gene: NA; CDR3nt: TGCGCCAGCAGCCCAAGGGGGGCTAGCGCGTACGAGCAGTACTTC; CDR3aa: CASSPRGASAYEQYF
v_gene: TRBV19; j_gene: TRBJ2-3; abundance: NA; d_gene: NA; CDR3nt: TGTGCCAGTAGTATTCGGACAGCAGATACGCAGTATTTT; CDR3aa: CASSIRTADTQYF
v_gene: TRBV11-2; j_gene: TRBJ2-1; abundance: few; d_gene: NA; CDR3nt: TGTGCCAGCAGCCAAGGAGGCCTGTGGGGGTTTAATGAGCAGTTCTTC; CDR3aa: CASSQGGLWGFNEQFF
v_gene: TRBV5-8; j_gene: TRBJ2-1; abundance: NA; d_gene: TRBD1; CDR3nt: TGTGCCAGCAGCTTGGTACAGGGGTTCAGATATTTGGAGCAGTTCTTC; CDR3aa: CASSLVQGFRYLEQFF
v_gene: TRBV2; j_gene: TRBJ2-2; abundance: few; d_gene: NA; CDR3nt: TGTGCCAGCAGTGTTCAGGCAGGGGTTGGCGGGGAGCTGTTTTTT; CDR3aa: CASSVQAGVGGELFF
v_gene: TRBV4-2; j_gene: TRBJ2-3; abundance: few; d_gene: NA; CDR3nt: TGTGCCAGCAGCGGGGGGCGTGTCGCAGATACGCAGTATTTT; CDR3aa: CASSGGRVADTQYF
v_gene: TRBV10-2; j_gene: TRBJ2-7; abundance: NA; d_gene: NA; CDR3nt: TGCGCCAGCAGCGTCAAGGGGGCCTACGAGCAGTACTTC; CDR3aa: CASSVKGAYEQYF
v_gene: TRBV21-1; j_gene: TRBJ2-2; abundance: NA; d_gene: NA; CDR3nt: TGTGCCGTGAGTGGCAGCTCGAACACCGGGGAGCTGTTTTTT; CDR3aa: CAVSGSSNTGELFF
v_gene: TRBV28; j_gene: TRBJ2-7; abundance: NA; d_gene: TRBD2; CDR3nt: TGTGCCAGCAGTGGATCTGGACTAGCGGCGTCCTACGAGCAGTACTTC; CDR3aa: CASSGSGLAASYEQYF
v_gene: TRBV9; j_gene: TRBJ1-6; abundance: few; d_gene: TRBD1; CDR3nt: TGTGCCAGCAGCGGAGAACAGGGGGGATCTTCACCCCTCCACTTT; CDR3aa: CASSGEQGGSSPLHF
v_gene: TRBV3-1; j_gene: TRBJ2-7; abundance: NA; d_gene: TRBD2; CDR3nt: TGTGCCAGCAGCCCCGCAGCGGGAGGGCGCTCCTACGAGCAGTACTTC; CDR3aa: CASSPAAGGRSYEQYF
v_gene: TRBV11-2; j_gene: TRBJ2-3; abundance: few; d_gene: NA; CDR3nt: TGTGCCAGCAGCTTGGATCTAAGCACAGATACGCAGTATTTT; CDR3aa: CASSLDLSTDTQYF
v_gene: TRBV7-3; j_gene: TRBJ2-5; abundance: many; d_gene: NA; CDR3nt: TGTGCCAGCAGCTTACACCCGTCGGAGACCCAGTACTTC; CDR3aa: CASSLHPSETQYF
v_gene: TRBV6-2/TRBV6-3; j_gene: TRBJ2-1; abundance: NA; d_gene: NA; CDR3nt: TGTGCCAGCAGACCGACCGGGACCTTATACAATGAGCAGTTCTTC; CDR3aa: CASRPTGTLYNEQFF
v_gene: TRBV4-2; j_gene: TRBJ2-3; abundance: NA; d_gene: NA; CDR3nt: TGTGCCAGCAGCCAATCGACTCGCGGTGGCACAGATACGCAGTATTTT; CDR3aa: CASSQSTRGGTDTQYF
v_gene: TRBV20-1; j_gene: TRBJ2-5; abundance: NA; d_gene: TRBD2; CDR3nt: TGCAGTGCTATCCGGGACGGGGGGGAGACCCAGTACTTC; CDR3aa: CSAIRDGGETQYF
v_gene: TRBV18; j_gene: TRBJ1-4; abundance: few; d_gene: TRBD1; CDR3nt: TGTGCCAGCTCACCACCGATGGGACAGGCAAATGAAAAACTGTTTTTT; CDR3aa: CASSPPMGQANEKLFF
v_gene: TRBV6-2/TRBV6-3; j_gene: TRBJ1-5; abundance: many; d_gene: TRBD1; CDR3nt: TGTGCCAGCAGTTACGGACCGACAGGGTTAGGTGTTCAGCCCCAGCATTTT; CDR3aa: CASSYGPTGLGVQPQHF
v_gene: TRBV7-2; j_gene: TRBJ2-1; abundance: few; d_gene: TRBD1; CDR3nt: TGTGCCAGCAGCTACCGGGACAGAGACCTGGACAATGAGCAGTTCTTC; CDR3aa: CASSYRDRDLDNEQFF
v_gene: TRBV5-6; j_gene: TRBJ2-3; abundance: NA; d_gene: NA; CDR3nt: TGTGCCAGCAGCTTCCCCCACACAGATACGCAGTATTTT; CDR3aa: CASSFPHTDTQYF
v_gene: TRBV25-1; j_gene: TRBJ2-7; abundance: NA; d_gene: TRBD1; CDR3nt: TGTGCCAGCAGTGAAGCGGGGACAGGGGTATACGAGCAGTACTTC; CDR3aa: CASSEAGTGVYEQYF
v_gene: TRBV4-1; j_gene: TRBJ1-1; abundance: few; d_gene: NA; CDR3nt: TGCGCCAGCAGCCAACAGGGTCTTATGTCGAGGGGCACTGAAGCTTTCTTT; CDR3aa: CASSQQGLMSRGTEAFF
v_gene: TRBV2; j_gene: TRBJ2-2; abundance: NA; d_gene: NA; CDR3nt: TGTGCCAGCAGTGAATACGGGGGCAACACCGGGGAGCTGTTTTTT; CDR3aa: CASSEYGGNTGELFF
v_gene: TRBV11-2; j_gene: TRBJ2-7; abundance: NA; d_gene: TRBD1; CDR3nt: TGTGCCAGCAGAAGTCTCCGACAGGGGGTTGCCTACGAGCAGTACTTC; CDR3aa: CASRSLRQGVAYEQYF